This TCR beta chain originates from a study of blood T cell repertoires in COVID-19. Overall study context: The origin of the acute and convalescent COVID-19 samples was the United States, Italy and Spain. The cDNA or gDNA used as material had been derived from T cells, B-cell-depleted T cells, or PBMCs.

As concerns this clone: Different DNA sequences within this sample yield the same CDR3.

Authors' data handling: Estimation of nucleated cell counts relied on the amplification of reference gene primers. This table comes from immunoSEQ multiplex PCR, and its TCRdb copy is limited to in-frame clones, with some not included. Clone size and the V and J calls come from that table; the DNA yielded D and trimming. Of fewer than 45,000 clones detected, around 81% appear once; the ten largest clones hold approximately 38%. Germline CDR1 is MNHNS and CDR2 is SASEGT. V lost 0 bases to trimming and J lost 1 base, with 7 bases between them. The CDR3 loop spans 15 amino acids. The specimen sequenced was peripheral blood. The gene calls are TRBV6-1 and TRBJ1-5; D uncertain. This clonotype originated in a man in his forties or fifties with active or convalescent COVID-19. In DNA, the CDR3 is TGTGCCAGCAGTGAAGCGCTATGGAGCAATCAGCCCCAGCATTTT. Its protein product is CASSEALWSNQPQHF.